This T cell receptor (beta chain) was captured by sequencing in a study of blood T cell repertoires in COVID-19. Turning to the study itself: Samples of COVID-19 (acute and convalescent) were obtained from the United States, Italy and Spain.

Original analysis: Cell counts per sample came from amplifying reference gene primers. Produced via immunoSEQ multiplex PCR; TCRdb's table is partial and in-frame only. That table furnishes V, J and clone size, whereas the DNA furnished D and trimming. Of 130,000 or so clones listed, approximately 85% were seen once; the top ten hold 4.3%. This CDR3 is built from 14 residues. The ends were cut back, 7 bases at V and 1 base at J, with 12 bases in the middle. The germline gives CDR1 SGHKS, CDR2 YYEKEE (reference sequence). This receptor was identified in a human donor in a cohort sampled during active COVID-19. Sequences were obtained from peripheral blood. The J gene is TRBJ1-3, the V gene TRBV5-5; D not certain. In DNA, the CDR3 is TGTGCCAGCGCGGGCGGATTTTCTGGAAACACCATATATTTT. It yields the protein CASAGGFSGNTIYF.